The 22 T cell receptor beta chains given below trace back to one sample, sequenced in a study of T cells in Graves' hyperthyroidism and ophthalmopathy. RNA transcripts yielded amplified TCR beta CDR3 regions. First-round RT-PCR with HTBI primers amplified the TCR CDR3 region. TCRdb independently ran MiXCR on the multiplex PCR reads; one entry per CDR3 protein. The data hold around 250,000 distinct CDR3 sequences, with about 17% observed a single time. The specimen sequenced was blood. These receptors were obtained from a woman aged 18 to 35 with Graves' ophthalmopathy.

The sample holds many counts of this clonotype. This rearrangement joins TRBV27 to TRBJ1-4, with a possible D match to TRBD1 (5 bases). The V gene lost 5 bases and the J gene lost 4 bases, with 11 bases spanning the gap. Per the germline V gene, CDR1 is MNHEY and CDR2 is SMNVEV (reference sequence). This CDR3 contains 14 residues. CDR3 in amino acids: CASSPRQYNEKLFF. In nucleotides, the CDR3 is TGTGCCAGCAGTCCCCGACAGTATAATGAAAAACTGTTTTTT.

This clonotype was observed at least ten times. This chain uses TRBV20-1 with TRBJ2-7; TRBD2 is a possible D gene (7 bases). Germline CDR1 reads DFQATT; CDR2 reads SNEGSKA (reference sequence). The CDR3 has 14 residues. Deletions cut 7 bases from V and 4 bases from J, with 20 bases between. Here the CDR3 reads CSGGGGRAGYEQYF. The CDR3 DNA reads TGCAGTGGAGGGGGAGGGAGGGCTGGATACGAGCAGTACTTC.

This clonotype was found many times. The chain combines TRBV2 with TRBJ2-4, with TRBD1 matching 7 bases. Germline CDR1 is SNHLY and CDR2 is FYNNEI. Germline trimming cut 5 bases from V and 0 bases from J; bases unmatched to any gene: 7. The CDR3 spans 16 residues. The CDR3 nucleotides are TGTGCCAGCAGTTTCGACAGGGTGGTAGCCAAAAACATTCAGTACTTC. Amino acid sequence: CASSFDRVVAKNIQYF.

The chain has TRBV28 and TRBJ2-7; TRBD2 aligns across 14 bases. With 5 bases clipped from V and 7 bases from J, the junction kept 7 bases outside the gene matches. CDR3 length: 15 amino acids. Per germline, CDR1 MDHEN and CDR2 SYDVKM. DNA for the CDR3: TGTGCCAGCAGTGGACAGGGACTAGCGGGGGAGGAGCAGTACTTC. Encoded protein: CASSGQGLAGEEQYF.

This clonotype was counted many times. This sequence joins TRBV7-3 and TRBJ2-2, with D maybe TRBD1 (6 bases). The germline V gene encodes CDR1 SGHTA and CDR2 FQGTGA. CDR3 length equals 14 residues. The V and J ends lost 7 bases and 1 base respectively, with 10 bases between them. CDR3 residues: CASTAQGNTGELFF. CDR3 nucleotides: TGTGCCAGCACAGCACAGGGGAACACCGGGGAGCTGTTTTTT. The full variable domain, its missing parts supplied by reference TRBV7-3 and TRBJ2-2, is GAGVSQTPSNKVTEKGKYVELRCDPISGHTALYWYRQSLGQGPEFLIYFQGTGAADDSGLPNDRFFAVRPEGSVSTLKIQRTERGDSAVYLCASTAQGNTGELFFGEGSRLTVL.

This sequence joins TRBV7-9 and TRBJ1-2; D possibly corresponds to TRBD1 (5 bases). Trimming stripped 2 bases from V and 6 bases from J, with 10 bases between. Germline-derived CDR1 and CDR2 are SEHNR and FQNEAQ (reference sequence). The CDR3 runs 13 residues. The CDR3 nucleotides read TGTGCCAGCAGCTTAAGCCAGGGAAATGGCTACACCTTC. It translates to CASSLSQGNGYTF.

The CDR3 DNA reads TGTGCCAGCAGCCGAGGTCCTAGCGGGAGGGAAGGTGGCTACACCTTC. Its translation is CASSRGPSGREGGYTF. The rearrangement links TRBV11-2 to TRBJ1-2; D is undetermined. Per the germline V gene, CDR1 is SGHAT and CDR2 is FQNNGV. V was clipped by 5 bases and J by 7 bases, with 23 bases between them. This CDR3 has 16 residues.

The chain employs TRBV13 and TRBJ1-1; TRBD1 is a possible D gene (6 bases). V lost 6 bases to trimming and J lost 1 base, with 9 bases between them. Germline-derived CDR1 and CDR2 are PRHDT and FYEKMQ (reference sequence). The CDR3 is 13 residues long. The CDR3 DNA reads TGTGCCAGCAGTTGGGGGCCGAACACTGAAGCTTTCTTT. It is translated as CASSWGPNTEAFF.

This clonotype has a count of ten or more. The V call is TRBV12-3 or TRBV12-4, the J call TRBJ1-5, with 9 positions matching TRBD1. J gave up 5 bases and V 7 bases, and 3 bases lay outside the gene matches. This CDR3 contains 13 residues. This CDR3 reads CASTGTGYQPQHF. The CDR3 DNA sequence: TGTGCCAGCACCGGGACAGGGTATCAGCCCCAGCATTTT.

The table lists this clonotype with many counts. The genes are TRBV11-2 and TRBJ1-6; D gene unclear. Trimming pared 2 bases from V and 0 bases from J, leaving 8 bases between. Germline V CDR1 and CDR2: SGHAT, FQNNGV. This CDR3 contains 16 residues. The CDR3 loop is CASSLITSSYNSPLHF. For the CDR3, the DNA is TGTGCCAGCAGCTTAATTACCAGCTCCTATAATTCACCCCTCCACTTT.

This clonotype was seen at least ten times. This chain joins TRBV30 and TRBJ1-3; TRBD1 is a possible D gene (5 bases). In germline, CDR1 is GTSNPN, CDR2 SVGIG (reference sequence). Trimming pared 0 bases from V and 0 bases from J, leaving 12 bases between. This CDR3 has 16 residues. The CDR3 bases are TGTGCCTGGAGTGTCGGGGCCGGAAGCTCTGGAAACACCATATATTTT. This gives the protein CAWSVGAGSSGNTIYF.

This clonotype was picked up a small number of times. The rearrangement uses TRBV6-2 or TRBV6-3 and TRBJ1-5, with 11 bases identical to TRBD1. Germline trimming cut 7 bases from V and 7 bases from J; bases unmatched to any gene: 15. Germline V gene lookup returns CDR1 MNHEY and CDR2 SVGEGT. There are 17 residues in the CDR3. DNA for the CDR3: TGTGCCAGCAAATCAACCGGGACAGGGGGAAGTCGGCAGCCCCAGCATTTT. This translates into CASKSTGTGGSRQPQHF.

This clonotype has ten or more counts. The chain couples TRBV28 to TRBJ1-5; the D is unclear. The CDR3 spans 12 residues. CDR1 MDHEN and CDR2 SYDVKM come from the germline V gene. V shed 3 bases and J shed 9 bases, with 9 bases lying between them. This chain's CDR3 is CASSFREGPQHF. CDR3 DNA sequence: TGTGCCAGCAGTTTCCGGGAGGGGCCCCAGCATTTT. Supplemented by reference TRBV28 and TRBJ1-5, the full variable domain reads DVKVTQSSRYLVKRTGEKVFLECVQDMDHENMFWYRQDPGLGLRLIYFSYDVKMKEKGDIPEGYSVSREKKERFSLILESASTNQTSMYLCASSFREGPQHFGDGTRLSIL.

V usage is TRBV5-5 and J usage is TRBJ2-2; 7 bases map to TRBD1. V dropped 5 bases and J dropped 7; count of bases not matched to a gene: 11. CDR1 is SGHKS and CDR2 is YYEKEE in the germline V gene (reference sequence). The CDR3 contains 15 residues. CDR3 loop: CASRTTDRQIGELFF. CDR3 nucleotide sequence: TGTGCCAGCAGAACGACGGACAGGCAAATCGGGGAGCTGTTTTTT. The full variable domain, its missing parts supplied by reference TRBV5-5 and TRBJ2-2, is DAGVTQSPTHLIKTRGQQVTLRCSPISGHKSVSWYQQVLGQGPQFIFQYYEKEERGRGNFPDRFSARQFPNYSSELNVNALLLGDSALYLCASRTTDRQIGELFFGEGSRLTVL.

The sample holds one count of this clonotype. V usage is TRBV2 and J usage is TRBJ1-5, with D maybe TRBD1 (5 bases). Trimming took off 6 bases at V and 7 bases at J, with 13 bases between the two ends. CDR3 length: 13 amino acids. The germline V gene encodes CDR1 SNHLY and CDR2 FYNNEI. As DNA, the CDR3 is TGTGCCAGCAGGGTCGGGCAGGGCCAGCCCCAGCATTTT. It is translated as CASRVGQGQPQHF. Full variable domain (rest looked up from reference TRBV2 and TRBJ1-5): EPEVTQTPSHQVTQMGQEVILRCVPISNHLYFYWYRQILGQKVEFLVSFYNNEISEKSEIFDDQFSVERPDGSNFTLKIRSTKLEDSAMYFCASRVGQGQPQHFGDGTRLSIL.

This chain links TRBV7-3 with TRBJ1-2; D unresolved. The CDR3 totals 14 residues. The V gene's germline CDR1 is SGHTA and CDR2 FQGTGA. The V and J ends lost 5 bases and 3 bases respectively, with 13 bases between them. The CDR3 region is CASSQDWTDYGYTF. In nucleotides, the CDR3 is TGTGCCAGCAGCCAAGATTGGACTGACTATGGCTACACCTTC.

V is TRBV6-4 and J is TRBJ2-6; 12 positions agree with TRBD2. Germline V gene data show CDR1 as MRHNA and CDR2 as SNTAGT. The V and J ends lost 0 bases and 1 base, in that order; junction bases with no gene match: 1. The CDR3 extends over 18 amino acids. CDR3 in amino acids: CASSDSTSGRSGANVLTF. DNA of the CDR3: TGTGCCAGCAGTGACTCGACTAGCGGGAGATCTGGGGCCAACGTCCTGACTTTC.

There are a few counts of this clonotype. The rearrangement joins TRBV19 to TRBJ1-5; a weak D match, TRBD1 (6 bases). This CDR3 spans 15 amino acids. Germline V lookup: CDR1 LNHDA, CDR2 SQIVND (reference sequence). Trimming stripped 6 bases from V and 4 bases from J, with 16 bases between. CDR3 in amino acids: CASRISIGGNQPQHF. In nucleotides, the CDR3 is TGTGCCAGTAGAATCTCGATAGGGGGGAATCAGCCCCAGCATTTT.

This clonotype was counted ten times or more. The CDR3 coding sequence is TGTGCCAGCAGCCAAGCTGTCAGTGTGACTGAAGCTTTCTTT. Its protein product is CASSQAVSVTEAFF. The gene calls are TRBV14 and TRBJ1-1, with D unresolved. The V gene's germline CDR1 is SGHDN and CDR2 FVKESK. V lost 1 base and J lost 5, with 11 bases in between. The length of the CDR3 is 14 residues.

This chain links TRBV4-3 with TRBJ1-6; no firm D call. The CDR3 extends over 16 amino acids. Looked up from germline, CDR1 is LGHNA and CDR2 is YSLEER. V lost 0 bases and J lost 1, with 7 bases in between. CDR3 nucleotides: TGCGCCAGCAGCCAAGATCTTCGGTCCTATAATTCACCCCTCCACTTT. It is translated as CASSQDLRSYNSPLHF.

This clonotype was counted many times. The V call is TRBV27, the J call TRBJ1-5; 7 bases are a match to TRBD1. Germline V CDR1 and CDR2: MNHEY, SMNVEV (reference sequence). With 6 bases clipped from V and 2 bases from J, the junction kept 4 bases outside the gene matches. This CDR3 region has 14 residues. CDR3 nucleotide sequence: TGTGCCAGCAGCTTAGGACAGGGCAATCAGCCCCAGCATTTT. Residues: CASSLGQGNQPQHF.

The V call is TRBV6-1, the J call TRBJ1-2, with 10 bases aligning to TRBD1. V was pared by 4 bases and J by 7 bases, with 12 bases of the junction left unmatched. Germline V gene data show CDR1 as MNHNS and CDR2 as SASEGT. There are 16 residues in the CDR3. The CDR3 protein is CASSVTGQGSFFGYTF. The CDR3, as DNA: TGTGCCAGCAGTGTAACGGGACAGGGGTCGTTTTTTGGCTACACCTTC.